This record looks at one T cell receptor beta chain sequence and its context. Profiling relied on immunoSEQ multiplex PCR, and the TCRdb table lists in-frame clones only, not all of them. The sample lists 200,000 to 250,000 clones, 88% occurring once. These data originate in a study of blood T cell repertoires in COVID-19. About the research overall: The cDNA or gDNA used as material had been derived from T cells, B-cell-depleted T cells, or PBMCs.

The sequencing sample was made of peripheral blood. The source is an older man with acute or convalescent COVID-19.

This CDR3 reads CASSQWTSGRGEQYF. The CDR3 DNA is TGTGCCAGCAGCCAATGGACTAGCGGGAGAGGCGAGCAGTACTTC. V gene TRBV16 combines with J gene TRBJ2-7, with 13 bases that match TRBD2. The CDR3 is 15 amino acids. The germline V gene encodes CDR1 KGHSY and CDR2 FQNENV. The V segment lost 1 base and the J segment 6 bases; nucleotides outside the gene matches: 3.